The T cell receptor beta chain described here comes from a study of glioma-infiltrating T cells after dendritic cell vaccination. Study overall: Treatment, given 2003 to 2012, was autologous tumor lysate-pulsed dendritic cell vaccination. The study, taken as a whole, reports: The cohort had few patients with full blood and tumor sets.

Time point here: after dendritic cell vaccination, including at tumor progression/relapse. TCRB CDR3 was amplified from 2 ug genomic DNA or less. TCRdb keeps only in-frame clones here, not all; method: immunoSEQ multiplex PCR. Of tens of thousands of clones in the sample, about four fifths were seen once. With regard to this clone: As yet, its antigen is unknown.

The ends were cut back, 4 bases at V and 4 bases at J, with 13 bases in the middle. This CDR3 spans 14 amino acids. The germline V gene encodes CDR1 SGHAT and CDR2 FQNNGV. The material was blood, obtained after dendritic cell vaccination. The rearrangement uses TRBV11-2 and TRBJ1-1, with no clear D. The clonotype was recovered from a human donor with glioblastoma. As DNA, the CDR3 is TGTGCCAGCAGCTCATTAATTACGGGCACTGAAGCTTTCTTT. Translating it yields CASSSLITGTEAFF.